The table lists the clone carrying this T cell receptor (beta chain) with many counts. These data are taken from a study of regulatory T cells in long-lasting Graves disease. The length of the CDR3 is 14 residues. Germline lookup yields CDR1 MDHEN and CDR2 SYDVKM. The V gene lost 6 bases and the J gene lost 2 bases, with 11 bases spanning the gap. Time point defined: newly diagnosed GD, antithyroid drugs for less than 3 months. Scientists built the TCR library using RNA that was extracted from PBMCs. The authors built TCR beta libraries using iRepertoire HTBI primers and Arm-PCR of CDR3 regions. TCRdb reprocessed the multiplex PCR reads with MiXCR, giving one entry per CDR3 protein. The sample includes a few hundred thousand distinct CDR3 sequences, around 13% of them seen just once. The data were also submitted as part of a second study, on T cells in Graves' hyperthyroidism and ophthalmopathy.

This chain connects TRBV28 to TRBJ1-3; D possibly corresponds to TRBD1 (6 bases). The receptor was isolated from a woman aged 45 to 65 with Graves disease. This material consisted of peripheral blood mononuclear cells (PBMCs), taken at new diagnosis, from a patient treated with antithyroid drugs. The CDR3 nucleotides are TGTGCCAGCAGCTTAGGGGGGGCTGGAAACACCATATATTTT. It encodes CASSLGGAGNTIYF.